These 8 T cell receptor beta chains originate from one sample sequenced in a study of T cell responses to AZD1222 COVID-19 vaccine. Profiled with immunoSEQ multiplex PCR; TCRdb holds only in-frame clones, not every one. This table has about 100,000 clones, around 82% appearing once. The source material was peripheral blood, sampled on day 0 of AZD1222 vaccination. Source of these receptors: an adult in good health.

The V and J genes are TRBV3-1 (or the pseudogene TRBV3-2) and TRBJ2-3; D is unresolved. Trimming removed 4 bases from V and 6 bases from J, with 14 bases in between. The CDR3 totals 14 residues. Germline CDR1 is LGHDT and CDR2 is YNNKEL (reference sequence). The CDR3 is CASSPRSRIDTQYF. The CDR3 DNA reads as TGTGCCAGCAGCCCCCGTAGTAGGATCGATACGCAGTATTTT.

This clone was seen a single time. The CDR3 loop is CASSSRGYEQYF. CDR3 nucleotide sequence: TGTGCCAGCAGCTCTCGGGGGTACGAGCAGTACTTC. V usage is TRBV13 and J usage is TRBJ2-7; weak D call: TRBD2 (6 bases). Trimming took 4 bases from V and 4 from J, leaving 8 bases between them. The CDR3 loop spans 12 amino acids. CDR1 PRHDT and CDR2 FYEKMQ come from the germline V gene (reference sequence).

In nucleotides, the CDR3 is TGTGCCAGCAGCCCCTCAGGGATAGTGGACAAAAACATTCAGTACTTC. Translated, it gives CASSPSGIVDKNIQYF. The rearrangement joins TRBV5-4 to TRBJ2-4; maybe TRBD1 (5 bases). The V gene's germline CDR1 is SGHNT and CDR2 YYREEE (reference sequence). V was trimmed by 4 bases and J by 3 bases, leaving 17 bases between them. CDR3 length: 16 residues.

V is TRBV11-2 and J is TRBJ2-1; 7 bases align to TRBD1. Germline loops: CDR1 SGHAT, CDR2 FQNNGV. This CDR3 spans 14 amino acids. Losses at the gene ends were 8 bases for V and 5 bases for J; bases not matched to a gene: 9. The CDR3 DNA follows: TGTGCCAGCGCCGGGACAGCGAGAAACAATGAGCAGTTCTTC. Translation gives CASAGTARNNEQFF.

This clone has only a few counts. The chain carries TRBV7-9 and TRBJ2-2; 7 nucleotides match TRBD1. CDR1 is SEHNR and CDR2 is FQNEAQ in the germline V gene (reference sequence). The CDR3 runs to 18 residues. V trimming: 5 bases; J trimming: 3 bases; junction bases outside the gene matches: 15. CDR3 sequence: CASSDRTGRFADTGELFF. In nucleotides, the CDR3 is TGTGCCAGCAGCGACCGGACAGGTCGTTTCGCGGACACCGGGGAGCTGTTTTTT. Complete variable domain (other parts from reference TRBV7-9 and TRBJ2-2): DTGVSQNPRHKITKRGQNVTFRCDPISEHNRLYWYRQTLGQGPEFLTYFQNEAQLEKSRLLSDRFSAERPKGSFSTLEIQRTEQGDSAMYLCASSDRTGRFADTGELFFGEGSRLTVL.

This clone was detected only a few times. This rearrangement joins TRBV19 to TRBJ2-1, with 8 bases matching TRBD2. V shed 3 bases and J 9 bases; nucleotides not matched to a gene: 10. Per the germline V gene, CDR1 is LNHDA and CDR2 is SQIVND (reference sequence). This CDR3 spans 15 amino acids. The CDR3 DNA sequence: TGTGCCAGTAGTATTGTGGGAGCGGGAGTGAGTGAGCAGTTCTTC. Translation: CASSIVGAGVSEQFF.

The chain carries TRBV6-5 and TRBJ1-5; the D is unclear. CDR1 is MNHEY, CDR2 SVGAGI, per germline. V lost 6 bases to trimming and J lost 7 bases, with 13 bases between them. The CDR3 is 13 residues long. CDR3: CASSPDVSQPQHF. In DNA form, the CDR3 reads TGTGCCAGCAGCCCGGACGTGTCCCAGCCCCAGCATTTT.

This chain connects TRBV11-3 to TRBJ2-7; TRBD2 agrees at 9 bases. The germline V gene has CDR1 SGHNT and CDR2 YENEEA. The CDR3 runs 13 residues. V lost 5 bases and J lost 3; bases outside the gene matches: 2. In nucleotides, the CDR3 is TGTGCCAGCAGCCTAGCGGGGAGCTACGAGCAGTACGTC. As protein: CASSLAGSYEQYV.